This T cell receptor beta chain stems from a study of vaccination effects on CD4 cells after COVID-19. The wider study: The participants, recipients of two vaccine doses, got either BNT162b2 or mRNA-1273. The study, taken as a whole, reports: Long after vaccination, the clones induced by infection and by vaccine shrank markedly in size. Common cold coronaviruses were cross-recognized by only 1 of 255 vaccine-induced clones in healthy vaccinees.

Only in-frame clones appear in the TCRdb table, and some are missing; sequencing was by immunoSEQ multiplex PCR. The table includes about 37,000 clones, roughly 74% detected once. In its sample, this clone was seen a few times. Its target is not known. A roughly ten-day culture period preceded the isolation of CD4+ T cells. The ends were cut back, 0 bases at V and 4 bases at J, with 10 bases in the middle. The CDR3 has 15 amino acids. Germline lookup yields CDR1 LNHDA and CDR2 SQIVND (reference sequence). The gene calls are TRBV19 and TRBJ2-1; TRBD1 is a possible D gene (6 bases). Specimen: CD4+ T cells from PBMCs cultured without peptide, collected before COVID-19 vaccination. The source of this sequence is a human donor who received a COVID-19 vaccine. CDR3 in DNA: TGTGCCAGTAGTATAGACCCAGGGGTATACAATGAGCAGTTCTTC. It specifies CASSIDPGVYNEQFF.